This TCR beta chain was obtained from a study of graft-versus-host responses after intestinal transplantation. Study-level background: Anti-thymocyte globulin induction was given to all recipients, followed by tacrolimus and steroids for two to four years. Findings and caveats of the study: The recipient marrow held GvH clones, and some of them showed up first in ileum or blood. Allografts of one patient group, those with graft-donor T cell macrochimerism, had high graft-versus-host to host-versus-graft clonal ratios. Declining HvG levels early post-transplant were linked to peak circulating GvH clone levels.

Remarks on this clone: The target antigen is unknown.

V was clipped by 2 bases and J by 7 bases, with 8 bases between them. From germline, CDR1 is MNHNY and CDR2 SVGAGI (reference sequence). The CDR3 runs 12 residues. TCRdb keeps only in-frame clones here, not all; method: immunoSEQ multiplex PCR. The data contain approximately 90,000 clones, 82% of them singletons. V and J are TRBV6-6 and TRBJ1-1; a weak D match, TRBD1 (5 bases). The TCR originated in a human donor who received an intestinal transplant. The sample was unstimulated CD4+ T cells sorted from spleen or lymph node cells, taken before intestinal transplant. CDR3 nucleotides: TGTGCCAGCAGTTACGTGGGGGGTGAAGCTTTCTTT. Translating gives CASSYVGGEAFF.